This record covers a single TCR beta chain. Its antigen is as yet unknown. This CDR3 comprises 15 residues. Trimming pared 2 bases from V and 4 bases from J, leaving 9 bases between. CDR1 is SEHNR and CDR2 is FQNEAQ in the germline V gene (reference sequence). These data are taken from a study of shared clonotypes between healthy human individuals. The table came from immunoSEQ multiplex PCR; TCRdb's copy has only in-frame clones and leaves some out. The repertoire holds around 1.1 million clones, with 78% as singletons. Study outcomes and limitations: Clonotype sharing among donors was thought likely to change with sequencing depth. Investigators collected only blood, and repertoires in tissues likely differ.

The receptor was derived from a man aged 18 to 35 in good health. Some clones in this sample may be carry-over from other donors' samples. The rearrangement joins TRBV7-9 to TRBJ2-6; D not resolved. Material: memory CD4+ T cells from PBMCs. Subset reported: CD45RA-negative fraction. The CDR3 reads CASSLSAPGANVLTF. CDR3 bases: TGTGCCAGCAGCTTATCTGCTCCCGGGGCCAACGTCCTGACTTTC.